The clone carrying this TCR beta chain is termed medium-sized (0.01 to 0.1%). Its antigen is undetermined. Germline CDR1 GTSNPN, CDR2 SVGIG (reference sequence). The CDR3 runs 13 residues. V lost 2 bases to trimming and J lost 4 bases; unmatched junction nucleotides: 2. Here immunoSEQ multiplex PCR was the method, and the copy in TCRdb shows in-frame clones only, minus some. The profile shows approximately 2,500 clones, approximately 24% of them singletons. This sample was included in a study of T cells in narcolepsy. Study information: Patients with NT1 or NT2 and healthy control donors were enrolled.

Study-wide points: HCRT-specific and TRIB2-specific autoreactive clonotypes appeared among same-patient CSF and blood CD4+ clonotypes. Blood of same and different patients, but not healthy controls, reportedly held recurring autoreactive clonotypes.

Sequences were obtained from cultured CD4+ T cells from cerebrospinal fluid. This chain connects TRBV30 to TRBJ1-5; TRBD1 matches 7 bases. The clonotype was recovered from a human donor with narcolepsy. Here the CDR3 reads CAWSPTGNQPQHF. The CDR3 nucleotides read TGTGCCTGGAGTCCGACAGGGAATCAGCCCCAGCATTTT.